This T cell receptor (beta chain) is drawn from a study of T-cell reconstitution after alpha-beta-depleted transplantation in children (dated by TCRdb to 2016 to 2018). With regard to the full study: T-cell immune reconstitution after TCRalphabeta/CD19-depleted allogeneic hematopoietic cell transplantation in children was quantitatively tracked in the study by means of TCR repertoire profiling.

CDR1 and CDR2, per the germline V gene (reference sequence), are MNHEY and SMNVEV. The CDR3 has 14 amino acids, counting the end cysteine and phenylalanine. This entry keeps only the CDR3 DNA: 42 bases, framed from base 1. V is cut by 3 bases and J by 6 bases, and the space between the germline ends is 12 bases. Notes on this clonotype: Its binding antigen is unknown. No base quality information exists; no much larger clone differs at one position.

To prepare the library, PCR was applied. TCRdb shows the sequencer as Illumina HiSeq 2500. TCR libraries were prepared with molecular barcoding, using unique molecular identifiers to normalize TCRbeta repertoire quantification. The public reads were run again by TCRdb, first through fastp at Q25 and then through MiXCR, and only productive beta chains were kept. One record per CDR3 amino acid sequence lists the most common genes and DNA. This sample lists hundreds of thousands of distinct CDR3 sequences; about 18% were detected once. Around 3.3% of the sample comes from the top ten. The sequenced sample was PBMCs from the stem cell graft donor, obtained from the stem cell graft. This sequence uses TRBV27 and TRBJ1-5; no D gene can be assigned with confidence. This clonotype was sampled from a human donor who donated a stem cell graft to a child with acute lymphoblastic leukemia. DNA sequence: TGTGCCAGCAGTTTGCGGCAGATAGGTCAGCCCCAGCATTTT. Its product reads: CASSLRQIGQPQHF.